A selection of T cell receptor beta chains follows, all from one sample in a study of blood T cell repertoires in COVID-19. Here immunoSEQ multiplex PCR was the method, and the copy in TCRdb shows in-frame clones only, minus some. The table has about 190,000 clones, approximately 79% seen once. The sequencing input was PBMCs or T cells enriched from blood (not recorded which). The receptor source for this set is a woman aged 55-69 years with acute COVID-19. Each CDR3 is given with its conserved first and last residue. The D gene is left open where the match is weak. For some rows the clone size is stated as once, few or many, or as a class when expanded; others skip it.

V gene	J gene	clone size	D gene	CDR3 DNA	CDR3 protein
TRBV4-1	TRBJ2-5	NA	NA	TGCGCCAGCAGCCTGGCCGACGGGAAGACCCAGTACTTC	CASSLADGKTQYF
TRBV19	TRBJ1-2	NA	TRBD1	TGTGCCAGTACCCGAGGACAGGCGAACGGCTACACCTTC	CASTRGQANGYTF
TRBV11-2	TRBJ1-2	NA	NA	TGTGCCAGCAGCTTAGCACGGGGGAACTATGGCTACACCTTC	CASSLARGNYGYTF
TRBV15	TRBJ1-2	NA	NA	TGTGCCACGCGACCCGGGAATAACTATGGCTACACCTTC	CATRPGNNYGYTF
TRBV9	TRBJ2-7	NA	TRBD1	TGTGCCAGCAGTAGAGGACAGGGGGCACACGAGCAGTACTTC	CASSRGQGAHEQYF
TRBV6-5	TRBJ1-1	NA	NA	TGTGCCAGCATTACTGAAACGGGCACTGAAGCTTTCTTT	CASITETGTEAFF
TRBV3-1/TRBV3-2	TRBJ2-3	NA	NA	TGTGCCAGCAGCCCAAGAGGCAGGGGAGGGGGCACAGATACGCAGTATTTT	CASSPRGRGGGTDTQYF
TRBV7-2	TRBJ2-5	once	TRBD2	TGTGCCAGCAGCCGGCCTCTGGGCGGGAGGGCGGCAGAGACCCAGTACTTC	CASSRPLGGRAAETQYF
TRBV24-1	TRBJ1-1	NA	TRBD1	TGTGCCACCAGCGCAGGGGGGATGAACACTGAAGCTTTCTTT	CATSAGGMNTEAFF
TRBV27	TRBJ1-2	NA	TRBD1	TGTGCCAGCAGGCGGATTGACAGGGACTATGGCTACACCTTC	CASRRIDRDYGYTF
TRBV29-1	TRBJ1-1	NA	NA	TGCAGCGTTGGGCACACTGAAGCTTTCTTT	CSVGHTEAFF
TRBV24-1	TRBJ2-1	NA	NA	TGTGCCACCAGTGACCCCACGGGCTCTGGCGGGAAGGGTCGGAATGAGCAGTTCTTC	CATSDPTGSGGKGRNEQFF
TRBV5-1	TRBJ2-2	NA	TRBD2	TGCGCCAGCAGCTGGTCCCAGACTAGCGGGAGGGTCGGCACCGGGGAGCTGTTTTTT	CASSWSQTSGRVGTGELFF
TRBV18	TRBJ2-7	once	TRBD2	TGTGCCAGCTCACCTGGGACTAGAGGGAAAGAGCAGTACTTC	CASSPGTRGKEQYF
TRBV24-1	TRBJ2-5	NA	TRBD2	TGTGCCCCCACTAGCGGGAGACAACAAGAGACCCAGTACTTC	CAPTSGRQQETQYF
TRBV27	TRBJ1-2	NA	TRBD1	TGTGCCAGCAGTCCCTCGACAGGGGGTGGCTACACCTTC	CASSPSTGGGYTF
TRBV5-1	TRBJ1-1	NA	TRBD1	TGCGCCAGCAGCGCACGAGGGGGCGTGGACACTGAAGCTTTCTTT	CASSARGGVDTEAFF
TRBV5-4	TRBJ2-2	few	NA	TGTGCCGGCCTGACGGGGAACACCGGGGAGCTGTTTTTT	CAGLTGNTGELFF
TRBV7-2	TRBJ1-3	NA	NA	TGTGCCAGCAGCTCACCCGGAAAGGGCACAGGTGGAAACACCATATATTTT	CASSSPGKGTGGNTIYF
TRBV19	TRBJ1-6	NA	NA	TGTGCCAGTAGTATGATTAGCTCACCCCTCCACTTT	CASSMISSPLHF
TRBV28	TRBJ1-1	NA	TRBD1	TGTGCCAGCAGGCCACAGGGGGGGACCCCGGGGGGAACTGAAGCTTTCTTT	CASRPQGGTPGGTEAFF
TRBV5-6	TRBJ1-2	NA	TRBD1	TGTGCCAGCAGCTTGGAGGGGGCAGGGCAGCCCTATGGCTACACCTTC	CASSLEGAGQPYGYTF
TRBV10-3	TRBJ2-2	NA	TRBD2	TGTGCCATCAGTCTTCGAACCGGGACTAGCGATCCCGGGGAGCTGTTTTTT	CAISLRTGTSDPGELFF
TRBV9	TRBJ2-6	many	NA	TGTGCCAGCAGCGGCGGAGATTCTGGGGCCAACGTCCTGACTTTC	CASSGGDSGANVLTF
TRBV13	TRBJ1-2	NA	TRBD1	TGTGCCAGCAGCTCTGGACAGGGGGTGTATGGCTACACCTTC	CASSSGQGVYGYTF
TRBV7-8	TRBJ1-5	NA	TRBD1	TGTGCCAGCAGCTCAGACAGGGGCCCGCGGTTGCCCCAGCATTTT	CASSSDRGPRLPQHF
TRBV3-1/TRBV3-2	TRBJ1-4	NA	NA	TGTGCCAGCAGCCAAGGGGGAGCTAATGAAAAACTGTTTTTT	CASSQGGANEKLFF
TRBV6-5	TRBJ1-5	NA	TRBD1	TGTGCCAGCAGTTCGGACAGGGCACAGCCCCAGCATTTT	CASSSDRAQPQHF
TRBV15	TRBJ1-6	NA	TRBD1	TGTGCCACCAGCAGAAAGGGACAGGGGGATTCACCCCTCCACTTT	CATSRKGQGDSPLHF
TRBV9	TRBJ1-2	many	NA	TGTGCCAGCAGCGTGACACCCAACTATGGCTACACCTTC	CASSVTPNYGYTF
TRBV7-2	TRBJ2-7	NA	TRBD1	TGTGCCAGCAGCACGGGACAGTACGAGCAGTACTTC	CASSTGQYEQYF
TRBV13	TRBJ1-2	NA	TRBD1	TGTGCCAGCTCCCCTTATCGACAGGGAGCGGATGGCTACACCTTC	CASSPYRQGADGYTF
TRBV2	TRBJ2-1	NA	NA	TGTGCCAGCAGTGGAATCCGGAATGAGCAGTTCTTC	CASSGIRNEQFF
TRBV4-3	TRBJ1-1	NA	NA	TGCGCCAGCAGCCAAGATCGGACAAGGGCCACCAAAGCTTTCTTT	CASSQDRTRATKAFF
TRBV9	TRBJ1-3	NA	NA	TGTGCCAGCAGCTTAGGAGCCCCAGGTTCTAAATCTGGAAACACCATATATTTT	CASSLGAPGSKSGNTIYF
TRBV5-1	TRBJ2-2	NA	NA	TGCGCCAGCAGATTTCCAGCGGGGAACACCGGGGAGCTGTTTTTT	CASRFPAGNTGELFF
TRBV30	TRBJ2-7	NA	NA	TGTGCCTGGAGTGAGACAGGCCGGGCCGACGAGCAGTACTTC	CAWSETGRADEQYF
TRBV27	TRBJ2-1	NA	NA	TGTGCCAGCAGCACCTACAATGAGCAGTTCTTC	CASSTYNEQFF
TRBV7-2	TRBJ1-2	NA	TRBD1	TGTGCCAGCAGCACGGAGACAGGGAACTATGGCTACACCTTC	CASSTETGNYGYTF
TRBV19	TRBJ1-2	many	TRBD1	TGTGCCAGTAAAGGACAGGGGAACTATGGCTACACCTTC	CASKGQGNYGYTF
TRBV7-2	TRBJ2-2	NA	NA	TGTGCCAGCAGCTTAAACAGGGACGCCACCGGGGAGCTGTTTTTT	CASSLNRDATGELFF
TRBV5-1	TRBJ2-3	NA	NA	TGCGCCAGCAGCTTGAGTTCTAACCGAGCAGATACGCAGTATTTT	CASSLSSNRADTQYF
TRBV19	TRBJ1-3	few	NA	TGTGCCAGTAGTGCCACGGGAGTAGGAGGGAACACCATATATTTT	CASSATGVGGNTIYF